This TCR beta chain was captured in a study of cytomegalovirus exposure and HLA in healthy donors. Study-wide points: Apparent HLA restriction characterized most CMV-associated TCR beta chains in a later analysis. TRBV6-2, TRBV6-3 and other indistinguishable V segments were excluded. When presence/absence was analysed, sequencing depth was taken to be roughly uniform across donors. Rare TCR sequences dominated, though some public TCRs recurred in many donors.

Researchers ran the PCR with 60 Vbeta and 13 Jbeta primers. Using immunoSEQ multiplex PCR, the repertoire was profiled, and TCRdb retains in-frame clones only, with some absent. The sample has 100,000 to 150,000 clones; about 76% are singletons. About this clone: What it recognizes is unknown.

Germline V gene lookup returns CDR1 SGHTA and CDR2 FQGTGA. Trimming removed 5 bases from V and 0 bases from J, with 23 bases in between. This CDR3 contains 20 residues. The chain links TRBV7-3 to TRBJ2-6, with a weak D call TRBD2 (5 bases). Specimen: PBMCs. This TCR was recovered from a woman aged 35 to 49 in good health and CMV-seronegative. CDR3 in amino acids: CASSPRRQANLLSGANVLTF. CDR3 sequence (DNA): TGTGCCAGCAGCCCCAGGAGGCAGGCTAATCTTCTCTCTGGGGCCAACGTCCTGACTTTC.